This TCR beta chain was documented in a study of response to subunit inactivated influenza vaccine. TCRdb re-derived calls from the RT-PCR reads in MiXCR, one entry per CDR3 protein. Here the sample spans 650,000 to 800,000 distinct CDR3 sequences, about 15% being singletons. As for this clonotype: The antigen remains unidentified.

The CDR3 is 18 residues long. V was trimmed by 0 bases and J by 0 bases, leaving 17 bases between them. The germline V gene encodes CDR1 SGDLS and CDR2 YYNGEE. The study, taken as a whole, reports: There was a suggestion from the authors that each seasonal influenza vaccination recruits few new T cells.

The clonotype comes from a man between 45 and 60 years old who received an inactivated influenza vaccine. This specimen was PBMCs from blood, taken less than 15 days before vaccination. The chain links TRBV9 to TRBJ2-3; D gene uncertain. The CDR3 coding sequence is TGTGCCAGCAGCGTAGGGGTCCCGGTTGGATCTAGCACAGATACGCAGTATTTT. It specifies CASSVGVPVGSSTDTQYF.